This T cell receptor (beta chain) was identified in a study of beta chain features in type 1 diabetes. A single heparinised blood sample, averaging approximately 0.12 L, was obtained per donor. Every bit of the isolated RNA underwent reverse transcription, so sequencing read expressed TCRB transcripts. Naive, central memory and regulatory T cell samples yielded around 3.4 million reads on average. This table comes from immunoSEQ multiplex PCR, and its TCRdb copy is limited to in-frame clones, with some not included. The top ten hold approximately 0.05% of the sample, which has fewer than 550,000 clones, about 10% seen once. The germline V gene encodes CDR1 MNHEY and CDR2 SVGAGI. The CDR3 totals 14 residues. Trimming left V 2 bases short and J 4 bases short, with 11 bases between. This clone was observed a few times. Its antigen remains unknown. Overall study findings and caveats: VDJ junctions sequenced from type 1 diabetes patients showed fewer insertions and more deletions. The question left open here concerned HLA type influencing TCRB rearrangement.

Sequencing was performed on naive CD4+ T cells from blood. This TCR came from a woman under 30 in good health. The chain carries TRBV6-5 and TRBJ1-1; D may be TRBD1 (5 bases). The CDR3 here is CASSYTQGGTEAFF. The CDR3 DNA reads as TGTGCCAGCAGTTACACGCAGGGTGGCACTGAAGCTTTCTTT.